A single sample gave rise to the 14 T cell receptor beta chains below, sequenced in a study of blood T cell repertoires in COVID-19. The table came from immunoSEQ multiplex PCR; TCRdb's copy has only in-frame clones and leaves some out. This sample carries approximately 200,000 clones, roughly 84% of them seen once, and the ten largest clones take 3% to 3.5%. Sequencing used PBMCs or T cells enriched from blood (not recorded which). These receptors were collected from a woman aged 30 to 39 who had recovered from COVID-19.

The V and J genes are TRBV6-5 and TRBJ2-2, with 7 bases lining up with TRBD1. Trimming cost V 6 bases and J 1 base; bases outside gene matches: 5. Germline CDR1 is MNHEY and CDR2 is SVGAGI. The CDR3 runs 15 residues. In DNA form, the CDR3 reads TGTGCCAGCAGCAGTGGACAGGTGAACACCGGGGAGCTGTTTTTT. It specifies CASSSGQVNTGELFF.

The chain couples TRBV28 to TRBJ2-3, with D hard to call. The germline gives CDR1 MDHEN, CDR2 SYDVKM. With 6 bases removed from V and 4 bases from J, the gap between germline ends came to 5 bases. The CDR3 consists of 11 residues. The CDR3 loop is CASSVSDTQYF. The CDR3 region has the DNA TGTGCCAGCAGCGTCTCAGATACGCAGTATTTT.

The chain recombines TRBV6-5 with TRBJ1-6; D call uncertain. CDR3 length equals 13 residues. Germline V gene lookup returns CDR1 MNHEY and CDR2 SVGAGI. V was clipped by 8 bases and J by 7 bases, with 12 bases between them. The CDR3 bases are TGTGCCAGCCTCCTTATCTCGAATTCACCCCTCCACTTT. Translation: CASLLISNSPLHF.

The rearrangement uses TRBV6-5 and TRBJ1-1, with D possibly matching TRBD1 (6 bases). Germline V gene sequence: CDR1 MNHEY, CDR2 SVGAGI. Trimming cost V 10 bases and J 4 bases, with 16 bases left between them. This CDR3 has 13 amino acids. The CDR3 region has the DNA TGTGCCACCCGGGGGGCGCTGGGCACTGAAGCTTTCTTT. Translation gives CATRGALGTEAFF.

The rearrangement joins TRBV19 to TRBJ1-4; D is ambiguous. Germline assignment: CDR1 LNHDA and CDR2 SQIVND (reference sequence). V was clipped by 6 bases and J by 0 bases, with 11 bases between them. This CDR3 has 15 amino acids. CDR3 protein: CASSATRATNEKLFF. The CDR3 region has the DNA TGTGCCAGTAGCGCAACTCGGGCAACTAATGAAAAACTGTTTTTT.

Only a few counts were recorded for this clone. Sequence at one end of the junction differs from germline and may be a read error. CDR3 nucleotide sequence: TGTGCCAGCTCACCCGGGACAGGGTATGACTTC. Translation: CASSPGTGYDF. The V gene is TRBV18, the J gene TRBJ2-7; TRBD1 aligns across 9 bases. Germline CDR1 reads KGHSH; CDR2 reads LQKENI. CDR3 size: 11 residues. Looking up the rest from reference TRBV18 and TRBJ2-7 gives the full variable domain: NAGVMQNPRHLVRRRGQEARLRCSPMKGHSHVYWYRQLPEEGLKFMVYLQKENIIDESGMPKERFSAEFPKEGPSILRIQQVVRGDSAAYFCASSPGTGYDFGPGTRLTVT.

This chain joins TRBV7-9 and TRBJ2-7; 7 bases line up with TRBD1. This CDR3 has 16 amino acids. The ends lost 4 bases at V and 1 base at J; junction bases unmatched: 10. Germline V gene lookup returns CDR1 SEHNR and CDR2 FQNEAQ (reference sequence). The CDR3 here is CASSSSVQGESYEQYF. The CDR3 DNA reads as TGTGCCAGCAGCTCGAGTGTGCAGGGGGAATCCTACGAGCAGTACTTC.

V gene TRBV10-1 combines with J gene TRBJ1-1; 9 positions agree with TRBD1. Looked up from germline, CDR1 is WNHNN and CDR2 is SYGVQD (reference sequence). CDR3 length: 13 residues. J gave up 7 bases and V 6 bases, and 6 bases lay outside the gene matches. The chain's CDR3 is CASRGQGALEAFF. The CDR3 DNA sequence: TGCGCCAGCAGGGGACAGGGCGCTCTTGAAGCTTTCTTT.

This rearrangement joins TRBV6-5 to TRBJ2-1; D perhaps matches TRBD2 (6 bases). The CDR3 loop spans 13 amino acids. Trimming took 4 bases from V and 10 from J, leaving 14 bases between them. The germline V gene has CDR1 MNHEY and CDR2 SVGAGI. CDR3 sequence reads: CASSSAGLGEQFF. The CDR3 DNA follows: TGTGCCAGCAGTTCGGCGGGACTGGGGGAGCAGTTCTTC.

This chain connects TRBV27 to TRBJ1-1, with D tentatively TRBD1 (6 bases). V was shortened by 6 bases and J by 3 bases, with 14 bases between the two germline ends. CDR1 and CDR2 from the germline V gene are MNHEY and SMNVEV (reference sequence). The CDR3 runs to 14 residues. CDR3 bases: TGTGCCAGCAGCGAAATCAGGGGTTACACTGAAGCTTTCTTT. Protein sequence: CASSEIRGYTEAFF.

The CDR3, as DNA: TGTGCCAGCAGCCCGGGGGGGCGGGCCCCCTACAATGAGCAGTTCTTC. It specifies CASSPGGRAPYNEQFF. The chain couples TRBV7-2 to TRBJ2-1; 8 bases map to TRBD2. CDR1 and CDR2 from the germline V gene are SGHTA and FQGNSA. After removal of 5 bases from V and 2 bases from J, the junction contained 8 bases not matched to a gene. This CDR3 has 16 amino acids.

The rearrangement joins TRBV9 to TRBJ1-4; TRBD1 aligns across 7 bases. Per the germline V gene, CDR1 is SGDLS and CDR2 is YYNGEE. This CDR3 comprises 15 residues. V lost 4 bases to trimming and J lost 5 bases; unmatched junction nucleotides: 8. The CDR3 loop is CASSPRQGRNEKLFF. The CDR3 DNA sequence: TGTGCCAGCAGCCCTCGACAGGGAAGGAATGAAAAACTGTTTTTT. Full variable domain (remainder filled in from reference TRBV9 and TRBJ1-4): DSGVTQTPKHLITATGQRVTLRCSPRSGDLSVYWYQQSLDQGLQFLIQYYNGEERAKGNILERFSAQQFPDLHSELNLSSLELGDSALYFCASSPRQGRNEKLFFGSGTQLSVL.

The CDR3 is CASQDGQGRGYTF. The CDR3 DNA reads TGTGCCTCCCAAGATGGGCAGGGCCGTGGCTACACCTTC. The J gene is TRBJ1-2, the V gene TRBV19; a possible D gene is TRBD1 (5 bases). Looked up from germline, CDR1 is LNHDA and CDR2 is SQIVND (reference sequence). The CDR3 length is 13 residues. Trimming stripped 11 bases from V and 7 bases from J, with 20 bases between.

This clone was observed a handful of times. The CDR3 loop reads CASSLRREKGGELFF. The CDR3 coding sequence is TGTGCCAGCAGCTTAAGGCGGGAGAAGGGCGGGGAGCTGTTTTTT. V is TRBV7-8 and J is TRBJ2-2; 7 positions agree with TRBD2. The germline V gene has CDR1 SGHVS and CDR2 FQNEAQ. The CDR3 totals 15 residues. V lost 2 bases to trimming and J lost 7 bases; unmatched junction nucleotides: 7.